The clone carrying this T cell receptor (beta chain) is a singleton in its sample. This may come from a read error, since a much larger clone is one base off. CDR1 and CDR2 (germline): SGHKS, YYEKEE (reference sequence). This CDR3 contains 15 residues. This entry belongs to a study of Graves' ophthalmopathy and Graves' hyperthyroidism. Amplified TCR beta CDR3 regions were obtained using RNA transcripts as template. HTBI primers served in a first-round RT-PCR, which a second-round multiplex PCR followed. MiXCR, run by TCRdb on the multiplex PCR reads, gives a single entry per CDR3 protein. This sample has fewer than 650,000 distinct CDR3 sequences, with roughly 20% found just once. Each hyperthyroidism patient was newly diagnosed, with under 2 months' duration, and aged 18 to 65. Uncontrolled infections, other autoimmune diseases, pregnancy or lactation barred patients from enrollment.

This rearrangement joins TRBV5-5 to TRBJ2-2, with D maybe TRBD1 (6 bases). The receptor comes from a woman aged 18-29 years with stable Graves' hyperthyroidism. Some clones in this sample may be carry-over from other donors' samples. The sample comprised peripheral blood. The CDR3 DNA reads TGTGCCAGCAGCTTCAGGGGCGATAACACCAGGGAGCTGTTTTTT. This translates into CASSFRGDNTRELFF.